This TCR beta chain was documented in a study of blood T cell repertoires in COVID-19. Overall study context: Both acute and convalescent COVID-19 samples were obtained from the United States, Italy and Spain.

How the authors handled the data: Estimates of nucleated cell counts were drawn from the amplification of reference gene primers. The data were produced by immunoSEQ multiplex PCR, yet TCRdb's version contains in-frame clones alone and is incomplete. V, J and clone size are those of that table, while D and trimming were read from the DNA. The sample consists of 200,000 to 250,000 clones, roughly nine tenths of them appearing once. This clonotype originated in a woman between 45 and 60 years old with acute or convalescent COVID-19. What was sequenced was peripheral blood.

The CDR3 nucleotides read TGTGCCAGCAGCCGTTCTCTCGAGCAGTACTTC. This sequence encodes CASSRSLEQYF. The V call is TRBV5-6, the J call TRBJ2-7; D uncertain. V was shortened by 4 bases and J by 6 bases, with 8 bases between the two germline ends. Germline V lookup: CDR1 SGHDT, CDR2 YYEEEE. CDR3 length: 11 residues.